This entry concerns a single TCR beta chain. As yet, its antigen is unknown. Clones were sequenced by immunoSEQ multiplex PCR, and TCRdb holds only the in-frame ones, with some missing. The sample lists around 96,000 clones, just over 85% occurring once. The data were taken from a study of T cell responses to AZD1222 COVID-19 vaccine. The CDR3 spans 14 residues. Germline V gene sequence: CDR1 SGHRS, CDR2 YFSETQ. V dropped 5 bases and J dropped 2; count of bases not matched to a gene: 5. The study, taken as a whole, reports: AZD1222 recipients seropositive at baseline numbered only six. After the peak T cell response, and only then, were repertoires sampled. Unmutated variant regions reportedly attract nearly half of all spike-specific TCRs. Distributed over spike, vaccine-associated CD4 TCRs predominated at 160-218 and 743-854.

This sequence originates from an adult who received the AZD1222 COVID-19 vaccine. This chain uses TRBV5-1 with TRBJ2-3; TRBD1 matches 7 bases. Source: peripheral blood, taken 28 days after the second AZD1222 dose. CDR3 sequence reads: CASSRDSYTDTQYF. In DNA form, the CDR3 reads TGCGCCAGCAGTCGGGACAGCTACACAGATACGCAGTATTTT.